There are many counts of the clone carrying this T cell receptor (beta chain). Antigen specificity is unknown. Using its own MiXCR run on the PCR reads, TCRdb lists one record per CDR3 protein. The sample yields about 510,000 distinct CDR3 sequences, around 25% seen once. This sample was taken from a study of molecular identifiers for immune sequencing clone quantification. Across the study: With replicates, the RNA of about 21,000 or 97,000 naive CD8 cells was split five ways and four were sequenced. The study, taken as a whole, reports: With a barcode shared among identical TCR molecules, highly expanded clone sizes could be underestimated.

Sorting was used to obtain naive CD8 T cells (CD8+CD4-CCR7+CD45RA+). The CDR3 runs to 14 residues. The germline V and J ends were trimmed by 1 base and 1 base, with 6 bases remaining between them. Germline CDR1 SGHTA, CDR2 FQGNSA. The sample comprised naive CD8+ T cells from blood, with Jurkat cell RNA spiked in. Subset: FACS-sorted CD8+CD4-CCR7+CD45RA+ naive T cells. The rearrangement joins TRBV7-2 to TRBJ2-3; D remains ambiguous. This TCR was sampled from a human donor in good health. Some libraries in this study had Jurkat cell RNA spiked in. Here the CDR3 DNA reads TGTGCCAGCAGCTTAGTGTTCGGCACAGATACGCAGTATTTT. Encoded protein: CASSLVFGTDTQYF.